This TCR beta chain was observed in a study of blood T cell repertoires in COVID-19. Germline V gives CDR1 MNHNY, CDR2 SVGAGI (reference sequence). This CDR3 spans 13 amino acids. Trimming removed 7 bases from V and 3 bases from J, with 10 bases in between. The method was immunoSEQ multiplex PCR; TCRdb's version includes in-frame clones alone and lacks a portion of them. Of about 170,000 clones listed, about 89% are singletons. This TCR was recovered from a man in his 70s with acute or convalescent COVID-19. J is TRBJ1-5 and V is TRBV6-6; D is perhaps TRBD1 (5 bases). Sequencing used peripheral blood. The CDR3 protein is CASTGGVNQPQHF. CDR3 coding DNA: TGTGCCAGCACTGGAGGGGTCAATCAGCCCCAGCATTTT.